This TCR beta chain was obtained from a study of blood T cells in healthy people across ages. Overall study results and limits: Compared with aged donors, long-lived donors showed fewer expanded clones, suggesting selection. Possibly, changes in expanded clonotypes were confounded because donor CMV status was unknown.

Sample-barcoded 5' priming and a J-beta primer mix drove a second PCR of roughly 7 to 11 cycles. TCRdb reanalysed the 5' RACE reads using MiXCR and keeps one entry per CDR3 protein. The sample has about 1.8 million distinct CDR3 sequences, 40% to 55% seen once. This clonotype was observed a few times. Its antigen is as yet unknown. Donor samples were obtained from healthy Caucasian individuals from Russia, aged about 6 to 95. J was trimmed by 8 bases and V by 0 bases; bases with no gene match: 3. The CDR3 is 12 amino acids. CDR1 is DFQATT and CDR2 is SNEGSKA in the germline V gene (reference sequence).

The sequencing sample was made of blood. The chain is built from TRBV20-1 and TRBJ1-1; 7 bases fit TRBD1. This TCR was recovered from a woman aged 40 to 50 in good health. The CDR3 region has the DNA TGCAGTGCTAGAGAAGGGGACAGAGAAGCTTTCTTT. Its translation is CSAREGDREAFF.